The entry that follows covers one T cell receptor (beta chain) sequence. The antigen is unknown. The data are from a study of cytomegalovirus exposure and HLA in healthy donors. Primers for the PCR totalled 60 Vbeta and 13 Jbeta. Sequencing used immunoSEQ multiplex PCR; TCRdb keeps in-frame clones, though not all of them. The top ten hold less than 20% of the sample, which has more than 45,000 clones, approximately 70% seen once. Looked up from germline, CDR1 is LGHNA and CDR2 is YSLEER. The CDR3 covers 15 residues. V lost 4 bases, J lost 6 bases, and 13 bases lay in between. General study results and limits: TCR beta V segments were, for the most part, productive about 90% or about 30% of the time in an earlier analysis. A few V segments could not be told apart, such as TRBV6-2 and TRBV6-3, and were left out. Beyond CMV serostatus, there was no information to go on about immune exposure.

The TCR was taken from a woman aged 55-69 years in good health and CMV-seropositive. Sequencing input: PBMCs. The chain has TRBV4-3 and TRBJ1-6, with a tentative D call TRBD1 (6 bases). The CDR3 loop is CASSPVGQFNSPLHF. CDR3 bases: TGCGCCAGCAGCCCTGTCGGACAGTTTAATTCACCCCTCCACTTT.